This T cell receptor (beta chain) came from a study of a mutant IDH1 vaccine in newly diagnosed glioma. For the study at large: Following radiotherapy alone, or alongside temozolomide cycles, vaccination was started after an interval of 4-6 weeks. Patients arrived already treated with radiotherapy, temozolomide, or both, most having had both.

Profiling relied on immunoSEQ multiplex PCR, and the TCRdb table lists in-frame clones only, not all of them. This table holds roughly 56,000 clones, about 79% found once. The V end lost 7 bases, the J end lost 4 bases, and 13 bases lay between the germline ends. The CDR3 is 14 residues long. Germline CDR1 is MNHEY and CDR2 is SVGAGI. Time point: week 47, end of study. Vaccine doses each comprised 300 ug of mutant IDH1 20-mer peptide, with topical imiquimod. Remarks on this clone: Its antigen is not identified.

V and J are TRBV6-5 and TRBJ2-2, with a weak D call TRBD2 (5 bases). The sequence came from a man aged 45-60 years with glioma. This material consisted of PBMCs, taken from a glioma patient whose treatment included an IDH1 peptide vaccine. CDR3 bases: TGTGCCAGCAATCCTGTAGGGAGCACCGGGGAGCTGTTTTTT. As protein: CASNPVGSTGELFF.